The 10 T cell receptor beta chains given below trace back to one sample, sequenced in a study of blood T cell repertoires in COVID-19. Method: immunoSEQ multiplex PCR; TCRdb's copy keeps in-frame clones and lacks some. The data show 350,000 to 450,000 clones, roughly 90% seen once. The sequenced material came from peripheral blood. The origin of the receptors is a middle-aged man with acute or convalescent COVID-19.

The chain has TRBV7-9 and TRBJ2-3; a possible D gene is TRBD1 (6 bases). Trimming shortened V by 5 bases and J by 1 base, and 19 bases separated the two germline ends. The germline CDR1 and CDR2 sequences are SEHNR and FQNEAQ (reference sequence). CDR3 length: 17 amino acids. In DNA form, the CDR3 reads TGTGCCAGCAGCGCAGGGGAATGGCCGGATCGCACAGATACGCAGTATTTT. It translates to CASSAGEWPDRTDTQYF.

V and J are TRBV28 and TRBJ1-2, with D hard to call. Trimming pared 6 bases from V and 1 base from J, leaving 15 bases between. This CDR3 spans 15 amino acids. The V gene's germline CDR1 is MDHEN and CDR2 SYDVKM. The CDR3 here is CASRISEEINYGYTF. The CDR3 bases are TGTGCCAGCAGAATCAGTGAGGAAATTAACTATGGCTACACCTTC.

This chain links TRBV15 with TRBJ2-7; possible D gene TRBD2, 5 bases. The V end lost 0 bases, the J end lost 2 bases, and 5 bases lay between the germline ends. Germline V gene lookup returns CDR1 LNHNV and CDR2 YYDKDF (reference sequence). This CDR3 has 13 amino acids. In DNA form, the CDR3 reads TGTGCCACCAGCAGAGATAGCGCCTACGAGCAGTACTTC. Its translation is CATSRDSAYEQYF. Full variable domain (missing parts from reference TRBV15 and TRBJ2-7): DAMVIQNPRYQVTQFGKPVTLSCSQTLNHNVMYWYQQKSSQAPKLLFHYYDKDFNNEADTPDNFQSRRPNTSFCFLDIRSPGLGDTAMYLCATSRDSAYEQYFGPGTRLTVT.

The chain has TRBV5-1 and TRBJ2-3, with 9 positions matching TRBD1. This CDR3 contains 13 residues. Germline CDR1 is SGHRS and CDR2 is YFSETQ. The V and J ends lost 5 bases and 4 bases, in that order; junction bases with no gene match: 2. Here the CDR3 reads CASSTGGADTQYF. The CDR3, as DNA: TGCGCCAGCAGTACAGGGGGCGCAGATACGCAGTATTTT.

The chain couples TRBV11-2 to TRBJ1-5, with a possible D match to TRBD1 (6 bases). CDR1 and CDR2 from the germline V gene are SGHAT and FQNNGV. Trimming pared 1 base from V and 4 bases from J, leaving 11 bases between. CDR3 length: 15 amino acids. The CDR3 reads CASSLAGGANQPQHF. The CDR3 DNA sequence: TGTGCCAGCAGCTTAGCTGGGGGGGCAAATCAGCCCCAGCATTTT.

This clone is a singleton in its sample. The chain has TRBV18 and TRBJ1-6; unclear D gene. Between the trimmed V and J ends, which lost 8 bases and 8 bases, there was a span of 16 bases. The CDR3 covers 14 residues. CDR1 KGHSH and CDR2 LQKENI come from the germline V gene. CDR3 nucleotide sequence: TGTGCCAGCCTCGGACTTCAGGAGGATTCACCCCTCCACTTT. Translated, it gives CASLGLQEDSPLHF.

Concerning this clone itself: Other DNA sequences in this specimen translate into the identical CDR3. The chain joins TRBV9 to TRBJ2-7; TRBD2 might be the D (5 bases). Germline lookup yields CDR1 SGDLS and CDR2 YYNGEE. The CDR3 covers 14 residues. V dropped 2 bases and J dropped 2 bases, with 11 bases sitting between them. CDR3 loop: CASSVGGSPYEQYF. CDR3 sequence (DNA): TGTGCCAGCAGCGTGGGCGGGTCCCCCTACGAGCAGTACTTC.

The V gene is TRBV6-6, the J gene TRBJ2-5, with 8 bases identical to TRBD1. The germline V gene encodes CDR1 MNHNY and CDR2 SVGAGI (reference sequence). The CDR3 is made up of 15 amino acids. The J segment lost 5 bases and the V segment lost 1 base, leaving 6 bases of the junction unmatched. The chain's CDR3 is CASSYLQGVGETQYF. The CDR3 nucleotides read TGTGCCAGCAGTTACTTACAGGGGGTTGGGGAGACCCAGTACTTC.

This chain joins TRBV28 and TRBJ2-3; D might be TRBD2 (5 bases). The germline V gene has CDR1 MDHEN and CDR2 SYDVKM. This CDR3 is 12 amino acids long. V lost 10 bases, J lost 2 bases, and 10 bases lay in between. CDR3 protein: CAMGRNTDTQYF. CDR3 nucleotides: TGTGCCATGGGGAGAAACACAGATACGCAGTATTTT. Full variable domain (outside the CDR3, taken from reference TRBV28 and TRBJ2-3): DVKVTQSSRYLVKRTGEKVFLECVQDMDHENMFWYRQDPGLGLRLIYFSYDVKMKEKGDIPEGYSVSREKKERFSLILESASTNQTSMYLCAMGRNTDTQYFGPGTRLTVL.

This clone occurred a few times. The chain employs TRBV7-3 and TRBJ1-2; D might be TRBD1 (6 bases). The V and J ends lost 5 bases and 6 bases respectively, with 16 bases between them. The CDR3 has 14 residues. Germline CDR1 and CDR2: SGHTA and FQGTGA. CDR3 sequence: CASSANPAGDGYTF. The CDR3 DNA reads TGTGCCAGCAGCGCCAACCCGGCAGGGGATGGCTACACCTTC.